This T cell receptor (beta chain) was identified in a study of memory CD4+ T cells and cytomegalovirus serostatus. Authors' processing steps: After removing out-of-frame reads, over 2 million distinct TCRbeta sequences remained. Generated by immunoSEQ multiplex PCR, the TCRdb table keeps only in-frame clones and is missing some. V and J calls and clone size are those listed in that table; D and trimming were worked out from the DNA. The sample gives about 44,000 clones, about 80% of which show up once; more than 1.5% is in the top ten. Trimming pared 1 base from V and 2 bases from J, leaving 10 bases between. Per the germline V gene, CDR1 is SGHKS and CDR2 is YYEKEE (reference sequence). This CDR3 region has 15 residues. Single viable CD3+CD4+CD8-CD45RO+ cells were sorted as the memory CD4+ T cells.

This clonotype originated in an adult in good health and CMV-seronegative. The source material was memory CD4+ T cells from blood. The chain employs TRBV5-5 and TRBJ1-5; maybe TRBD1 (6 bases). This CDR3 reads CASSLTGAGNQPQHF. The CDR3, as DNA: TGTGCCAGCAGCTTGACGGGGGCTGGCAATCAGCCCCAGCATTTT.